This paragraph covers one T cell receptor beta chain sequence. The antigen remains unidentified. These data belong to a study of cytomegalovirus exposure and HLA in healthy donors. Study information: There were about 85 million unique TCRs (from HLA-typed donors) in an early data release. Clustering assigned about 79% of the 350 to 400 genotyped donors to the Caucasian-associated ancestry cluster.

Unmatched junction bases numbered 9, after V lost 4 bases and J lost 4 bases. This CDR3 is 15 amino acids long. Germline CDR1 SEHNR, CDR2 FQNEAQ (reference sequence). General observations from the study: Most TCR sequences showed up rarely, but some public TCRs showed up in many donors. According to the study, around 150 TCR beta chains were cytomegalovirus-associated.

PCR amplification relied on 60 Vbeta primers (plus 13 Jbeta primers). This table comes from immunoSEQ multiplex PCR, and its TCRdb copy is limited to in-frame clones, with some not included. Altogether about 180,000 clones are present, around 82% being singletons, with the ten largest covering more than 0.85%. The chain couples TRBV7-9 to TRBJ2-7, with 8 bases lining up with TRBD2. Source material: PBMCs. The source of this sequence is a man under 40 in good health and CMV-seronegative. CDR3 DNA: TGTGCCAGCAGCTCCATGGGACTAGTCCCTTACGAGCAGTACTTC. This sequence encodes CASSSMGLVPYEQYF.